What follows is one T cell receptor (beta chain) and its context. Clones were read by immunoSEQ multiplex PCR, and TCRdb kept only the in-frame ones, dropping some. The profile shows 120,000 to 150,000 clones, 93% of them singletons. The record originates from a study of control samples from healthy donors and cancer patients. The V gene's germline CDR1 is SNHLY and CDR2 FYNNEI. The CDR3 runs 16 residues. Trimming left V 2 bases short and J 0 bases short, with 13 bases between. The sequence derives from a man younger than 35 in good health. The sample comprised blood. The V gene is TRBV2, the J gene TRBJ1-2; D gene ambiguous. The CDR3 DNA sequence: TGTGCCAGCAGTGAAATCCCAGAAGAGACTAACTATGGCTACACCTTC. It is translated as CASSEIPEETNYGYTF. Together with reference TRBV2 and TRBJ1-2, the CDR3 gives the full variable domain: EPEVTQTPSHQVTQMGQEVILRCVPISNHLYFYWYRQILGQKVEFLVSFYNNEISEKSEIFDDQFSVERPDGSNFTLKIRSTKLEDSAMYFCASSEIPEETNYGYTFGSGTRLTVV.